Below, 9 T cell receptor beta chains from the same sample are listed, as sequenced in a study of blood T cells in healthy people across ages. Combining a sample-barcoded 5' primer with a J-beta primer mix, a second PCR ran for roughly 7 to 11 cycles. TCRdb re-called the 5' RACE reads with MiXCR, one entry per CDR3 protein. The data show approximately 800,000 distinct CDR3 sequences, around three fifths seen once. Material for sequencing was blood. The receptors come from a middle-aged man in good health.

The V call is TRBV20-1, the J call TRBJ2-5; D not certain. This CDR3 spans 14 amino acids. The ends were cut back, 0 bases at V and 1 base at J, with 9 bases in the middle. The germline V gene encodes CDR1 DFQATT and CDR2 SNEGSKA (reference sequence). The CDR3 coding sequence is TGCAGTGCTAGAGATCCCAGTTCCCAAGAGACCCAGTACTTC. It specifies CSARDPSSQETQYF.

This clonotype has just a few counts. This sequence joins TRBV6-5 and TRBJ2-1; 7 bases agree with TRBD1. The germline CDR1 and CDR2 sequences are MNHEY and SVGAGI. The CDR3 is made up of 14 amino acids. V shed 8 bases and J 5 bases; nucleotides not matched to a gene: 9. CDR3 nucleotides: TGTGCCAGCGCGGACGTACAGGGGAACAATGAGCAGTTCTTC. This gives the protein CASADVQGNNEQFF.

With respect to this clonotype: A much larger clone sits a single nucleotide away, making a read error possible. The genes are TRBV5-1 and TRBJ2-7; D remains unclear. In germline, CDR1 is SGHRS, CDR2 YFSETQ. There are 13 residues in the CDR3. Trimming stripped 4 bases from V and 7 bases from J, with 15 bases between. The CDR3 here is CASSANVGNEQYF. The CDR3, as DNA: TGCGCCAGCAGCGCCAACGTGGGGAATGAGCAGTACTTC.

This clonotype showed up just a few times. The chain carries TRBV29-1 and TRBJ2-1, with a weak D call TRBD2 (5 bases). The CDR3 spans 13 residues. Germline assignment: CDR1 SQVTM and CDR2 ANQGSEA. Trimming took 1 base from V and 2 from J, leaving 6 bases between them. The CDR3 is CSVEGRAYNEQFF. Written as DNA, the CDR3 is TGCAGCGTTGAAGGGCGGGCCTACAATGAGCAGTTCTTC.

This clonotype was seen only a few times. The CDR3 loop reads CSAGGSSTDTQYF. DNA for the CDR3: TGCAGTGCTGGAGGATCTAGCACAGATACGCAGTATTTT. The chain has TRBV20-1 and TRBJ2-3; perhaps TRBD2 as D (5 bases). Germline V gene data show CDR1 as DFQATT and CDR2 as SNEGSKA (reference sequence). The CDR3 loop spans 13 amino acids. Trimming removed 5 bases from V and 0 bases from J, with 9 bases in between.

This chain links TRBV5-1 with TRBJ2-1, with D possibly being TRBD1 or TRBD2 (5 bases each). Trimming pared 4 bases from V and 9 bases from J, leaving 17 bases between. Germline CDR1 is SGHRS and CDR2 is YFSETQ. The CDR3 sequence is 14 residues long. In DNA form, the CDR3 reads TGCGCCAGCAGCCCCCCGGGCAGGGCGGGTGAGCAGTTCTTC. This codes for CASSPPGRAGEQFF.

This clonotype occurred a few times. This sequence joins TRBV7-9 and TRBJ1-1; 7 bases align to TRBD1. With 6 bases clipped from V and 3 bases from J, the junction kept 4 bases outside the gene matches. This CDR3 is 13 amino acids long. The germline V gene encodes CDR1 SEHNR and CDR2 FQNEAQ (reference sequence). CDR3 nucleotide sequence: TGTGCCAGCAGTTTTACAGGGGACACTGAAGCTTTCTTT. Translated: CASSFTGDTEAFF.

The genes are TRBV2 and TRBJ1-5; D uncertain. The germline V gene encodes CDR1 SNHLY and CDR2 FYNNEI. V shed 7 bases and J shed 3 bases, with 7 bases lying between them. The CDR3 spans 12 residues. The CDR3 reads CASTTDNQPQHF. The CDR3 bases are TGTGCCAGCACGACGGACAATCAGCCCCAGCATTTT.

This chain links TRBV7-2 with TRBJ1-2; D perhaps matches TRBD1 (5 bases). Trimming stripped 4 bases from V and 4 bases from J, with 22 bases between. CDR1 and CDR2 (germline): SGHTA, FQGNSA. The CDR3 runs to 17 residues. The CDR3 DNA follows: TGTGCCAGCAGCTCCCGATTGGGGGAGGCAGGGCCCTATGGCTACACCTTC. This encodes CASSSRLGEAGPYGYTF. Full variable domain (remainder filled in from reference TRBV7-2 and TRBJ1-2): GAGVSQSPSNKVTEKGKDVELRCDPISGHTALYWYRQSLGQGLEFLIYFQGNSAPDKSGLPSDRFSAERTGGSVSTLTIQRTQQEDSAVYLCASSSRLGEAGPYGYTFGSGTRLTVV.